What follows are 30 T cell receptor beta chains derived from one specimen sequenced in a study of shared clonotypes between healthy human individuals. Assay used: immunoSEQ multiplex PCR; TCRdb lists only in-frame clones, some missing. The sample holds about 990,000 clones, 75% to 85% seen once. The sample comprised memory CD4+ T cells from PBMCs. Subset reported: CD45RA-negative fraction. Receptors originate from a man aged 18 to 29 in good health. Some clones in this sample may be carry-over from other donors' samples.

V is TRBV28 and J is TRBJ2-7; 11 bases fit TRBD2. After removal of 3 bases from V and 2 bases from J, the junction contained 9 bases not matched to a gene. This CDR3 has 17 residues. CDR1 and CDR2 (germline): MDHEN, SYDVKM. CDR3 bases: TGTGCCAGCAGTTTGGGGCTAGCGGGAGGCCTGCCCTACGAGCAGTACTTC. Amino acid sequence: CASSLGLAGGLPYEQYF.

The CDR3 DNA sequence: TGTGCCAGCTCACGACAGGGCCAGACTGAAGCTTTCTTT. This encodes CASSRQGQTEAFF. V gene TRBV18 combines with J gene TRBJ1-1, with 7 nucleotides matching TRBD1. The CDR3 has 13 amino acids. Unmatched junction bases numbered 4, after V lost 4 bases and J lost 5 bases. CDR1 and CDR2 (germline): KGHSH, LQKENI.

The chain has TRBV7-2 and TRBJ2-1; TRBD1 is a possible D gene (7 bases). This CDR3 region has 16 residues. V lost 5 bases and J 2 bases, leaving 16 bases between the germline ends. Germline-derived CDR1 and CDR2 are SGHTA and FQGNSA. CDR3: CASSLSGGTAYNEQFF. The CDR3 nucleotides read TGTGCCAGCAGCCTCAGCGGAGGGACAGCCTACAATGAGCAGTTCTTC.

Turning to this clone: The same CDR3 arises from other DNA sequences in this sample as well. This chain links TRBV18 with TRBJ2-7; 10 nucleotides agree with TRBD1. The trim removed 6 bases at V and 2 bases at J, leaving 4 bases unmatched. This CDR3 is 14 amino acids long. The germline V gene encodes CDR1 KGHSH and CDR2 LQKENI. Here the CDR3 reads CASSLDRGPYEQYF. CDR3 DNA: TGTGCCAGCTCTCTCGACAGGGGGCCCTACGAGCAGTACTTC.

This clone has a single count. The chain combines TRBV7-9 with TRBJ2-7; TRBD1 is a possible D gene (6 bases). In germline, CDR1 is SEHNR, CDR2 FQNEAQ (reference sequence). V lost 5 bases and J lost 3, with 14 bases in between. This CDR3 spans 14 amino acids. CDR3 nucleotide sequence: TGTGCCAGCAGCACGTGGGACACCCTCTACGAGCAGTACTTC. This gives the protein CASSTWDTLYEQYF.

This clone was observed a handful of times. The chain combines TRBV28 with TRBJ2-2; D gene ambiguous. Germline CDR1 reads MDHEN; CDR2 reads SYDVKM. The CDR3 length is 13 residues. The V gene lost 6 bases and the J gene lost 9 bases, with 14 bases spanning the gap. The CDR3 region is CASSLPAVRELFF. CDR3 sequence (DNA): TGTGCCAGCAGCTTACCGGCGGTCCGGGAGCTGTTTTTT.

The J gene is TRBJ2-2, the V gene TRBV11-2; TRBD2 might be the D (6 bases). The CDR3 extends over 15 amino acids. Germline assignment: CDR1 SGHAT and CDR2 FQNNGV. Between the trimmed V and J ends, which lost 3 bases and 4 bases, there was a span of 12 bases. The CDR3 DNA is TGTGCCAGCAGCTTTCCAGGGAGGTCCACCGGGGAGCTGTTTTTT. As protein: CASSFPGRSTGELFF. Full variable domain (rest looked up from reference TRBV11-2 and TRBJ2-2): EAGVAQSPRYKIIEKRQSVAFWCNPISGHATLYWYQQILGQGPKLLIQFQNNGVVDDSQLPKDRFSAERLKGVDSTLKIQPAKLEDSAVYLCASSFPGRSTGELFFGEGSRLTVL.

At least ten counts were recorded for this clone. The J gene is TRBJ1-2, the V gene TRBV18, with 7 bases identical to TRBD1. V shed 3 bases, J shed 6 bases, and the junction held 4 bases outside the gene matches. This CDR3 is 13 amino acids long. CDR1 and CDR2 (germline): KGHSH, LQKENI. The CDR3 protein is CASSPRGLDGYTF. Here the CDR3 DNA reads TGTGCCAGCTCACCGAGGGGGCTTGATGGCTACACCTTC.

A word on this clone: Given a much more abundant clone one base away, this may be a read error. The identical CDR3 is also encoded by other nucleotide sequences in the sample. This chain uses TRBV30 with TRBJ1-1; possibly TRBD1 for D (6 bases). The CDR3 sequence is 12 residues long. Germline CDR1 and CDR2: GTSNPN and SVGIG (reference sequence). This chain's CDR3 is CAWRGAAAEAFF. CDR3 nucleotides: TGTGCCTGGAGGGGGGCGGCAGCTGAGGCTTTCTTT.

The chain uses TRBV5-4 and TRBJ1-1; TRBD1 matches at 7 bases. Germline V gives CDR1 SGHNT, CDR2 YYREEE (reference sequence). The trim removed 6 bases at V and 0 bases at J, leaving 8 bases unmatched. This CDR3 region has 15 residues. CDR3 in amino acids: CASTKDRLMNTEAFF. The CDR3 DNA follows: TGTGCCAGCACTAAGGACAGGCTCATGAACACTGAAGCTTTCTTT.

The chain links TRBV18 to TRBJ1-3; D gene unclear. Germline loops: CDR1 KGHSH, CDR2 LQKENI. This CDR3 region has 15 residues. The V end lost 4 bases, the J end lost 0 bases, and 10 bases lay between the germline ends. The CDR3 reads CASSRDGSSGNTIYF. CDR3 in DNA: TGTGCCAGCTCACGCGACGGCAGCTCTGGAAACACCATATATTTT. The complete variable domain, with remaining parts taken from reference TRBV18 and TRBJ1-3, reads NAGVMQNPRHLVRRRGQEARLRCSPMKGHSHVYWYRQLPEEGLKFMVYLQKENIIDESGMPKERFSAEFPKEGPSILRIQQVVRGDSAAYFCASSRDGSSGNTIYFGEGSWLTVV.

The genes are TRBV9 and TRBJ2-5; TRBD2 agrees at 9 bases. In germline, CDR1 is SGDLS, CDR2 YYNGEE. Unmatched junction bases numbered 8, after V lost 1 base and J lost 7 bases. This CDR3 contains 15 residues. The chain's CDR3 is CASSVHASGTLTQYF. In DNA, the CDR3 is TGTGCCAGCAGCGTACACGCTAGCGGGACGCTGACCCAGTACTTC. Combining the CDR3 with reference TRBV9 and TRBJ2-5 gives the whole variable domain DSGVTQTPKHLITATGQRVTLRCSPRSGDLSVYWYQQSLDQGLQFLIQYYNGEERAKGNILERFSAQQFPDLHSELNLSSLELGDSALYFCASSVHASGTLTQYFGPGTRLLVL.

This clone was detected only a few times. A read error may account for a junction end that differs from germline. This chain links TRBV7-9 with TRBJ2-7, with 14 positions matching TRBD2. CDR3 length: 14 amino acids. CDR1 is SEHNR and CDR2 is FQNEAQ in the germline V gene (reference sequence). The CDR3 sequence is CASSLGLAGEGEKF. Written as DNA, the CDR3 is TGTGCCAGCAGCTTGGGACTAGCGGGGGAAGGTGAGAAATTC.

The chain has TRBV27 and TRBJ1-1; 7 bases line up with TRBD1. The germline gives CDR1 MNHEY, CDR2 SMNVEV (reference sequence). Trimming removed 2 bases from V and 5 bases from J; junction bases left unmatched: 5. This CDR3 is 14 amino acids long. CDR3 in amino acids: CASSLTGVWTEAFF. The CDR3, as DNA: TGTGCCAGCAGTTTAACAGGGGTATGGACTGAAGCTTTCTTT.

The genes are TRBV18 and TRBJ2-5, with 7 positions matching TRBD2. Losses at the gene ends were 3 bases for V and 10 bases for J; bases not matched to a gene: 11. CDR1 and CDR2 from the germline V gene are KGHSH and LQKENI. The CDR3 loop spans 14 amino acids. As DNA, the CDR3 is TGTGCCAGCTCACCTTCGGGACTATTAGAAAGCCAGTACTTC. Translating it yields CASSPSGLLESQYF.

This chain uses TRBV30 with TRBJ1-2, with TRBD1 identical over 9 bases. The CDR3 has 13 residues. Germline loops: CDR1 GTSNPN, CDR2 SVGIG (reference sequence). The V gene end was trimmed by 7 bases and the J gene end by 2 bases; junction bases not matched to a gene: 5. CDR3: CALNRGRNYGYTF. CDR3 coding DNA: TGTGCCTTAAACAGGGGGCGAAACTATGGCTACACCTTC.

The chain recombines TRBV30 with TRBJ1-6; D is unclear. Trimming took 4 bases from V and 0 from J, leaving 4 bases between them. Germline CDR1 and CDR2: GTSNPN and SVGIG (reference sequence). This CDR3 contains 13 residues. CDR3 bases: TGTGCCTGGACCTACTCCTATAATTCACCCCTCCACTTT. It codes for CAWTYSYNSPLHF.

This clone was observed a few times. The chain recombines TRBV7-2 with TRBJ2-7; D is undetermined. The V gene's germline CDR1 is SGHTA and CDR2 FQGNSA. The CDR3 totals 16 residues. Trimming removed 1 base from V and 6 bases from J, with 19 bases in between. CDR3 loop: CASSLDGPGMGSEQYF. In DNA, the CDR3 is TGTGCCAGCAGCTTAGACGGTCCGGGCATGGGATCCGAGCAGTACTTC.

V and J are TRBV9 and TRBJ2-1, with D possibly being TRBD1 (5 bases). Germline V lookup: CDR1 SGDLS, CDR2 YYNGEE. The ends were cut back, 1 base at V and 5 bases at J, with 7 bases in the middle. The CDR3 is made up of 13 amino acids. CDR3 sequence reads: CASSVRTNNEQFF. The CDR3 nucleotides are TGTGCCAGCAGCGTACGGACAAACAATGAGCAGTTCTTC.

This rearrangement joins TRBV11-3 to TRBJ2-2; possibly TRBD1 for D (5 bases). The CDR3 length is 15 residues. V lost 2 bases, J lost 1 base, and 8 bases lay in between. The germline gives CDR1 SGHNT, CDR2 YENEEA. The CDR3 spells CASSLRGQNTGELFF. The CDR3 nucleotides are TGTGCCAGCAGCTTAAGAGGACAGAACACCGGGGAGCTGTTTTTT.

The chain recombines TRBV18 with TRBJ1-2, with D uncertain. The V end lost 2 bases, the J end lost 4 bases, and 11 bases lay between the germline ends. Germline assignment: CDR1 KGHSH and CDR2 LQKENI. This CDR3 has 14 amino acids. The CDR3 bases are TGTGCCAGCTCACCAGTCGGAGCGACCTATGGCTACACCTTC. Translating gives CASSPVGATYGYTF.

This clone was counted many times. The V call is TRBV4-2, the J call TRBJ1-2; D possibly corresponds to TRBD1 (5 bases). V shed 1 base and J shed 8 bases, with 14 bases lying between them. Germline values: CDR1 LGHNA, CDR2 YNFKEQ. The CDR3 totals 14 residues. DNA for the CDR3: TGTGCCAGCAGCCAAGCGGTTGGGGGAGGCGGCTACACCTTC. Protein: CASSQAVGGGGYTF.

DNA of the CDR3: TGCGCCAGCAGCTTGGTGGCGGGAGGAATCACAGATACGCAGTATTTT. Its protein product is CASSLVAGGITDTQYF. The rearrangement uses TRBV5-1 and TRBJ2-3; 8 nucleotides agree with TRBD2. V gave up 0 bases and J gave up 2 bases; unmatched junction bases: 5. Per the germline V gene, CDR1 is SGHRS and CDR2 is YFSETQ. CDR3 length equals 16 residues.

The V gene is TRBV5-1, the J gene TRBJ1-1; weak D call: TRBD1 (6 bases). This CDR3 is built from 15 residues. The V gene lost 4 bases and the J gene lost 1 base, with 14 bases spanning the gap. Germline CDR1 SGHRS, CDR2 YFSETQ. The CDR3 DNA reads TGCGCCAGCAGCGACACTAAACAGGGGAACACTGAAGCTTTCTTT. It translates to CASSDTKQGNTEAFF.

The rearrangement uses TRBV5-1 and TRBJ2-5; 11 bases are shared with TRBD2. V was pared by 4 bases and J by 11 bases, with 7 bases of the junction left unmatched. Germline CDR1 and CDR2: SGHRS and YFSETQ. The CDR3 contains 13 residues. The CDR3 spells CASSLSGRAHQYF. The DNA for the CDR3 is TGCGCCAGCAGCCTTAGCGGGAGGGCCCATCAGTACTTC.

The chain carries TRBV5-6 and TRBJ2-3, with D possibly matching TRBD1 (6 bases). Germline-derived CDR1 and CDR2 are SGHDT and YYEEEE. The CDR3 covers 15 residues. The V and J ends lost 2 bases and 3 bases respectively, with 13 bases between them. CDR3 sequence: CASSFRDRFTDTQYF. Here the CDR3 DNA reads TGTGCCAGCAGCTTTCGAGACAGGTTTACAGATACGCAGTATTTT.

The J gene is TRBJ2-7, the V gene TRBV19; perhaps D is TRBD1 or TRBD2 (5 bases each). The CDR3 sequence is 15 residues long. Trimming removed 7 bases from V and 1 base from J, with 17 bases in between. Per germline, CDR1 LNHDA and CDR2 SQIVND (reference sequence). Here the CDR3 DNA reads TGTGCCAGTACCGAGGGCCAGGGAGTTTCCTACGAGCAGTACTTC. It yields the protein CASTEGQGVSYEQYF.

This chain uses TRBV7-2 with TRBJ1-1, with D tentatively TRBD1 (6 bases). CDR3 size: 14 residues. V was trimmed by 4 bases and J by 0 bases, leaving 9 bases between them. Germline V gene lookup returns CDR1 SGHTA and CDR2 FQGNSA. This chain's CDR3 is CASSSTGMNTEAFF. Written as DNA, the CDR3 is TGTGCCAGCAGCTCAACAGGGATGAACACTGAAGCTTTCTTT. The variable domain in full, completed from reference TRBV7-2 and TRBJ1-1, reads GAGVSQSPSNKVTEKGKDVELRCDPISGHTALYWYRQSLGQGLEFLIYFQGNSAPDKSGLPSDRFSAERTGGSVSTLTIQRTQQEDSAVYLCASSSTGMNTEAFFGQGTRLTVV.

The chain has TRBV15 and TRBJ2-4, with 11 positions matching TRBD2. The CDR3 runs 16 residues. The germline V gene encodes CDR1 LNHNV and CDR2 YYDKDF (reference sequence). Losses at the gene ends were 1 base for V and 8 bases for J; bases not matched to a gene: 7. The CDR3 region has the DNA TGTGCCACCAGCAGAGCGTGGCTAGCGGGAGGTTACATTCAGTACTTC. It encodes CATSRAWLAGGYIQYF.

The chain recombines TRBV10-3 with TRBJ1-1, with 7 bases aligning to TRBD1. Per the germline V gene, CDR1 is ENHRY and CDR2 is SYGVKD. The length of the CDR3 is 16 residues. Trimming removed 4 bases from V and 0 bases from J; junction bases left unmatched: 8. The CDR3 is CAISVYRGQLNTEAFF. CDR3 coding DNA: TGTGCCATCAGTGTGTACAGGGGCCAACTGAACACTGAAGCTTTCTTT.